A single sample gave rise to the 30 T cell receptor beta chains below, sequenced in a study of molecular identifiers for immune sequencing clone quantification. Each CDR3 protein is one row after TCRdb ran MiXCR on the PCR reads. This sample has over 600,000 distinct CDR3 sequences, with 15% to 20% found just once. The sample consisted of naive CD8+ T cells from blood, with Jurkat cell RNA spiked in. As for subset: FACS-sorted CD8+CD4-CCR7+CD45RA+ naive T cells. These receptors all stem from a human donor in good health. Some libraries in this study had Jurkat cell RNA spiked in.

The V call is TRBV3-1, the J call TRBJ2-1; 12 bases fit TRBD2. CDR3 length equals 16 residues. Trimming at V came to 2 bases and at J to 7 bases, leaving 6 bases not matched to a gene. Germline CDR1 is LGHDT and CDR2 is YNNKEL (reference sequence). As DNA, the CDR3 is TGTGCCAGCAGCCAACTGGCTAGCGGGGGGGTGAATGAGCAGTTCTTC. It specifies CASSQLASGGVNEQFF.

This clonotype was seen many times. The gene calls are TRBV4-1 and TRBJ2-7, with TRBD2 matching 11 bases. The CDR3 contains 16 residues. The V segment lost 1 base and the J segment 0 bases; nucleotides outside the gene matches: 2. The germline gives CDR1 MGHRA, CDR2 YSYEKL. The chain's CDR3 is CASSQGLAGYSYEQYF. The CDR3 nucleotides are TGCGCCAGCAGCCAAGGACTAGCGGGGTACTCCTACGAGCAGTACTTC.

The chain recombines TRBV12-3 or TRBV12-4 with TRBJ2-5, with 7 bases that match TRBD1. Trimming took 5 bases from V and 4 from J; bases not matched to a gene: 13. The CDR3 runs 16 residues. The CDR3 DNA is TGTGCCAGCAGTCCCACGGACAGGCTCGCCCGAGAGACCCAGTACTTC. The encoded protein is CASSPTDRLARETQYF.

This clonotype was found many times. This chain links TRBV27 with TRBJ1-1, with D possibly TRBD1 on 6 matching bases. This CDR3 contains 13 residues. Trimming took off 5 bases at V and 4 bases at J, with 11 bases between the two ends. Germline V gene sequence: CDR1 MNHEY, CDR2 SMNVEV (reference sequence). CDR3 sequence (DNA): TGTGCCAGCAGTGTAAGGGGGGGCACTGAAGCTTTCTTT. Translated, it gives CASSVRGGTEAFF.

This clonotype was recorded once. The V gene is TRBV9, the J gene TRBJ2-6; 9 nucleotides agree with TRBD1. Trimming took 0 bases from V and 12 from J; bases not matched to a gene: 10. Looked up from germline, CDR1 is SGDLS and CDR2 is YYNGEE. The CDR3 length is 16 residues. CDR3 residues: CASSVGQGVSDGVLTF. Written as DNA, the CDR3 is TGTGCCAGCAGCGTAGGACAGGGGGTATCCGACGGCGTCCTGACTTTC.

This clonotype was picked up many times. The CDR3 coding sequence is TGTGCCAGCAGTTCTCAGGGTATTGAAGCTTTCTTT. This sequence encodes CASSSQGIEAFF. The chain recombines TRBV28 with TRBJ1-1; D is perhaps TRBD1 (5 bases). The CDR3 has 12 residues. Germline values: CDR1 MDHEN, CDR2 SYDVKM. V was cut by 4 bases and J by 7 bases, with 10 bases left in between.

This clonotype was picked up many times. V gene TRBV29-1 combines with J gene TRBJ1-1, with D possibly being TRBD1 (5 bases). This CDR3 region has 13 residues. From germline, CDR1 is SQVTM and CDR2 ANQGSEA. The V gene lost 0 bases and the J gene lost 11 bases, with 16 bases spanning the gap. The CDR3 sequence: CSVEELKDISAFF. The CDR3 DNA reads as TGCAGCGTTGAAGAACTAAAGGACATATCGGCTTTCTTT.

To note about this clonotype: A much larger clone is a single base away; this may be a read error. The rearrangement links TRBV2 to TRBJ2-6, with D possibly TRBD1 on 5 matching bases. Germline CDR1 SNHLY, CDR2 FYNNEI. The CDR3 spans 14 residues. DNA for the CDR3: TGTGCCAGCAGTGACGAGACTGGGGCCAACGTCCCGACTTTC. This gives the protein CASSDETGANVPTF. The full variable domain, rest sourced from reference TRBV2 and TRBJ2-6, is EPEVTQTPSHQVTQMGQEVILRCVPISNHLYFYWYRQILGQKVEFLVSFYNNEISEKSEIFDDQFSVERPDGSNFTLKIRSTKLEDSAMYFCASSDETGANVPTFGAGSRLTVL.

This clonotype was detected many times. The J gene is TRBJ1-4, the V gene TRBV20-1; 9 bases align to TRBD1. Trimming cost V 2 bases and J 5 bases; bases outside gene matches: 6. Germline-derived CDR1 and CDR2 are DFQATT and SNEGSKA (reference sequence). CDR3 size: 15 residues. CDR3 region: CSARIRDRENEKLFF. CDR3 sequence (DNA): TGCAGTGCTAGAATCCGGGACAGGGAAAATGAAAAACTGTTTTTT.

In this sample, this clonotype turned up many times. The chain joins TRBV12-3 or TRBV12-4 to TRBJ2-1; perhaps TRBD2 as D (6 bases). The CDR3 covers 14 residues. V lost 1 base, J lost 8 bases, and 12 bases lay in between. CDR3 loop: CASSLVGGLDEQFF. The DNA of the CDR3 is TGTGCCAGCAGTTTAGTTGGGGGGTTGGATGAGCAGTTCTTC.

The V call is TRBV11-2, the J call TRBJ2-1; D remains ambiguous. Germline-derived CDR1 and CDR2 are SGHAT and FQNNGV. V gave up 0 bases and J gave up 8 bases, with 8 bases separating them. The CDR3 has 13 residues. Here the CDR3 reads CASSLEVLDEQFF. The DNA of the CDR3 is TGTGCCAGCAGCTTAGAAGTCCTTGATGAGCAGTTCTTC.

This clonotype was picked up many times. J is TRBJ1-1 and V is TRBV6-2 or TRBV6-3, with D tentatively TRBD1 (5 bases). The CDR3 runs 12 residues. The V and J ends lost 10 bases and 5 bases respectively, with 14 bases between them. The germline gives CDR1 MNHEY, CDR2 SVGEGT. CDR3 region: CATQLGGTEAFF. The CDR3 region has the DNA TGTGCCACCCAGTTGGGGGGGACTGAAGCTTTCTTT.

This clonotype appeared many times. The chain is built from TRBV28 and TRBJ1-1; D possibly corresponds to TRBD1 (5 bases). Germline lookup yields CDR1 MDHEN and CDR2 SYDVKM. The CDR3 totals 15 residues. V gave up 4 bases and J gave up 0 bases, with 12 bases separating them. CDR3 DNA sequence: TGTGCCAGCAGTTGGGGCAGCCTTATGAACACTGAAGCTTTCTTT. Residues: CASSWGSLMNTEAFF.

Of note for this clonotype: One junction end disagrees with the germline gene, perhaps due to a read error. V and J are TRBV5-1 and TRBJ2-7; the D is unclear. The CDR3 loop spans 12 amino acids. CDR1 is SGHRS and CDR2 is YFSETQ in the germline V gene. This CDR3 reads CASSLVGYEQCF. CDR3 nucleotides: TGCGCCAGCAGCTTGGTCGGATACGAGCAGTGCTTC.

The CDR3 sequence: CTSSQLSGRAKETQYF. CDR3 bases: TGCACCAGCAGCCAACTTAGCGGGAGGGCTAAAGAGACCCAGTACTTC. The rearrangement uses TRBV1 and TRBJ2-5; the table assigns TRBD2, which was not confirmed against the DNA. TRBV1 is described as a pseudogene. This CDR3 contains 16 residues.

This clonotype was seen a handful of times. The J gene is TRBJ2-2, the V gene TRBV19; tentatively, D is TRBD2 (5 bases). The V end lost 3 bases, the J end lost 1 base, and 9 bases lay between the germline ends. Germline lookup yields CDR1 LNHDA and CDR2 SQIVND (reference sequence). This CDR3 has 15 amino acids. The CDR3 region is CASSMLALNTGELFF. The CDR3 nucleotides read TGTGCCAGTAGTATGCTAGCCCTGAACACCGGGGAGCTGTTTTTT. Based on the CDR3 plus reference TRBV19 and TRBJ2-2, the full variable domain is DGGITQSPKYLFRKEGQNVTLSCEQNLNHDAMYWYRQDPGQGLRLIYYSQIVNDFQKGDIAEGYSVSREKKESFPLTVTSAQKNPTAFYLCASSMLALNTGELFFGEGSRLTVL.

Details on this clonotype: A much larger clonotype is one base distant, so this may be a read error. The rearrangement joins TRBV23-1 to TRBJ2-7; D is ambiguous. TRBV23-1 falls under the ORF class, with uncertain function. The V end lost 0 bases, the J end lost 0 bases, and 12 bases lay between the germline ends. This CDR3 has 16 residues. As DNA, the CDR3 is TGCGCCAGCAGTCAATCGAACCCTAGGAGCTCCTACGAGCAGTACTTC. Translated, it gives CASSQSNPRSSYEQYF.

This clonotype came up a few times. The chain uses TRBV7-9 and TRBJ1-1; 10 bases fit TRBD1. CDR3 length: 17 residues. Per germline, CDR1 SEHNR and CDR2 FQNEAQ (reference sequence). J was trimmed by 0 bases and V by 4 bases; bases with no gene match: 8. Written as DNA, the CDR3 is TGTGCCAGCAGCTCCAATGCGGGACAGGGGCTGAACACTGAAGCTTTCTTT. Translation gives CASSSNAGQGLNTEAFF.

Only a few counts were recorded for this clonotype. The DNA of the CDR3 is TGCGCCAGCAGCCAAAAAGCGGGGAGCTCCTACAATGAGCAGTTCTTC. Translated: CASSQKAGSSYNEQFF. The chain employs TRBV4-1 and TRBJ2-1, with 7 nucleotides matching TRBD2. V lost 2 bases and J lost 0; bases outside the gene matches: 4. The CDR3 contains 16 residues. Germline CDR1 and CDR2: MGHRA and YSYEKL.

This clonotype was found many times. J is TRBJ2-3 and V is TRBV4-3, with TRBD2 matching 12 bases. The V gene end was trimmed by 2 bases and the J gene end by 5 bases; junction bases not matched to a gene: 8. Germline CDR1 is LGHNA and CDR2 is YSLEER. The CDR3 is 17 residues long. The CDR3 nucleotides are TGCGCCAGCAGCCAACTCCCGACTAGCGGGAGTCGAGATACGCAGTATTTT. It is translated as CASSQLPTSGSRDTQYF.

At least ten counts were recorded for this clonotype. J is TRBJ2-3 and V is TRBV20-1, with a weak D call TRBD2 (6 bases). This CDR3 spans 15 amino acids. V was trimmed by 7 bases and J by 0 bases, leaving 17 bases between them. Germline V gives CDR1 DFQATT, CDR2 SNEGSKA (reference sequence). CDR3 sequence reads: CSVLDRDSSTDTQYF. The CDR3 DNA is TGCAGTGTTTTAGACCGGGACTCAAGCACAGATACGCAGTATTTT.

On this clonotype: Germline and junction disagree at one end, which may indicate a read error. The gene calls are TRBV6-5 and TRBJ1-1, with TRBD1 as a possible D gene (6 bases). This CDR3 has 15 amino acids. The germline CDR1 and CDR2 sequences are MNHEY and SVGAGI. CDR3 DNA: TGTGTCAGCAGTCACCTTCCAGGGGTACTCTCCGAAGCTTTCTTT. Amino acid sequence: CVSSHLPGVLSEAFF.

The CDR3 nucleotides are TGTGCCAGCAGCGTCCACTCCGGGTCGGCCTACGAGCAGTACTTC. Translating it yields CASSVHSGSAYEQYF. The chain employs TRBV5-3 and TRBJ2-7; no clear D. TRBV5-3 is an ORF for which the function is uncertain. Deletions cut 8 bases from V and 2 bases from J, with 20 bases between. This CDR3 is 15 amino acids long.

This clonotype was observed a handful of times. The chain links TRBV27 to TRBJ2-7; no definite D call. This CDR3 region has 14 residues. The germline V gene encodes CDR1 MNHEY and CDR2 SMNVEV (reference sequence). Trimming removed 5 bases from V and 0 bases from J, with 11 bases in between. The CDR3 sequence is CASSPGEHSYEQYF. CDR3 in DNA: TGTGCCAGCAGTCCGGGTGAACACTCCTACGAGCAGTACTTC.

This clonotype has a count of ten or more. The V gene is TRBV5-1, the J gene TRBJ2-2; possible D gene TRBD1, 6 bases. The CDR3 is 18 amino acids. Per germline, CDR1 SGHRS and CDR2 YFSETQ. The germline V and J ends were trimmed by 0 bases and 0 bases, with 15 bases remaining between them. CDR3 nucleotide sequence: TGCGCCAGCAGCTTGGAGCCAGGGGACCCGTCGAACACCGGGGAGCTGTTTTTT. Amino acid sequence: CASSLEPGDPSNTGELFF. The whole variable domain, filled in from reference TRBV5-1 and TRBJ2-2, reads KAGVTQTPRYLIKTRGQQVTLSCSPISGHRSVSWYQQTPGQGLQFLFEYFSETQRNKGNFPGRFSGRQFSNSRSEMNVSTLELGDSALYLCASSLEPGDPSNTGELFFGEGSRLTVL.

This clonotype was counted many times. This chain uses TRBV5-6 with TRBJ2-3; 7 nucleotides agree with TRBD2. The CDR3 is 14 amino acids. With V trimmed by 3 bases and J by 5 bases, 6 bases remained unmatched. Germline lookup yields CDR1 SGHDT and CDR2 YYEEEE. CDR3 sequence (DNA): TGTGCCAGCAGCTCAGCGGGGCCGGTAGATACGCAGTATTTT. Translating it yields CASSSAGPVDTQYF.

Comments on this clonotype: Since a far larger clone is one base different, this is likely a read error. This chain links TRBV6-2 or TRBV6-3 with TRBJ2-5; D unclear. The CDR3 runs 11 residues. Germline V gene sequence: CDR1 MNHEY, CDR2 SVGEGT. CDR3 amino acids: CASSLYETQHF. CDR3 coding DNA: TGTGCCAGCAGCTTATACGAGACCCAGCACTTC.

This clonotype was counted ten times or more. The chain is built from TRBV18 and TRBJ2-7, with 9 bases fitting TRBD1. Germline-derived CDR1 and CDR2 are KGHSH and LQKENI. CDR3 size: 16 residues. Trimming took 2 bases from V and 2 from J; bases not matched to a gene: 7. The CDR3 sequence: CASSPRDRDWTYEQYF. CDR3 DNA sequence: TGTGCCAGCTCACCAAGGGACAGGGACTGGACCTACGAGCAGTACTTC.

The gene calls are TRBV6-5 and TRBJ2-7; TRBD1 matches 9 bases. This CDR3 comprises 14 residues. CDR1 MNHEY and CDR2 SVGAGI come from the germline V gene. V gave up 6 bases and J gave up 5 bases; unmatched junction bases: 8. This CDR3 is CASSRQGVYNEQYF. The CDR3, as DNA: TGTGCCAGCAGCCGACAGGGGGTTTACAACGAGCAGTACTTC.

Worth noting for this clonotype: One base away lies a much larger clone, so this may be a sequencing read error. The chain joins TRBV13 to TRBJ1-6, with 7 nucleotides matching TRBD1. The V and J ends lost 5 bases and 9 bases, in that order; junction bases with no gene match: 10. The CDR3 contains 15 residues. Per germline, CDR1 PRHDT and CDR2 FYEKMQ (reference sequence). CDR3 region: CASSARQGSGSPLHF. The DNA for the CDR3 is TGTGCCAGCAGCGCCAGACAGGGATCAGGTTCACCCCTCCACTTT.